This passage covers 12 T cell receptor beta chains from one sample sequenced in a study of human T cells and chemical hapten exposure. TCRdb reprocessed the RACE reads via MiXCR and lists one record per CDR3 protein. The profile shows 300,000 to 450,000 distinct CDR3 sequences, 4% to 5.5% of them singletons. The sample's time point: patch test 1, 2 weeks after DPC sensitization. Treatment here: therapeutic diphenylcyclopropenone sensitization with weekly scalp DPC. The starting material was whole blood, obtained in connection with sensitization to the hapten diphenylcyclopropenone (DPC). These receptors were collected from a woman aged 50 to 60 with alopecia areata. Some clones in this sample may be carry-over from other donors' samples.

This clonotype has only a few counts. This chain joins TRBV29-1 and TRBJ2-5; TRBD1 might be the D (6 bases). Germline V gives CDR1 SQVTM, CDR2 ANQGSEA. The CDR3 extends over 11 amino acids. Trimming removed 1 base at V and 7 bases at J, with 7 bases between. In nucleotides, the CDR3 is TGCAGCGTTGAAGCAGGGGCGACCCAGTACTTC. Its protein product is CSVEAGATQYF.

In this sample, this clonotype turned up a few times. The chain has TRBV5-6 and TRBJ2-7; D possibly corresponds to TRBD1 (5 bases). The V gene's germline CDR1 is SGHDT and CDR2 YYEEEE. Deletions cut 0 bases from V and 5 bases from J, with 9 bases between. CDR3 length: 13 amino acids. Here the CDR3 reads CASSLGGANEQYF. CDR3 nucleotides: TGTGCCAGCAGCTTGGGGGGCGCGAACGAGCAGTACTTC.

The gene calls are TRBV6-5 and TRBJ1-5, with a tentative D call TRBD1 (6 bases). The CDR3 has 14 amino acids. Germline V gene lookup returns CDR1 MNHEY and CDR2 SVGAGI. V lost 5 bases and J 5 bases, leaving 13 bases between the germline ends. The CDR3 DNA is TGTGCCAGCAGTGCATTAGGGGGGGATCAGCCCCAGCATTTT. Translation: CASSALGGDQPQHF.

This clonotype turned up a few times. CDR3 sequence: CASTHDSPFSYNEQFF. The CDR3 DNA reads as TGTGCCAGCACCCACGACAGTCCGTTCTCCTACAATGAGCAGTTCTTC. This chain joins TRBV12-3 or TRBV12-4 and TRBJ2-1; D is possibly TRBD1 (5 bases). There are 16 residues in the CDR3. The V end lost 7 bases, the J end lost 0 bases, and 16 bases lay between the germline ends.

The table lists this clonotype with many counts. This chain links TRBV6-5 with TRBJ2-3; 7 nucleotides align to TRBD1. The germline V gene encodes CDR1 MNHEY and CDR2 SVGAGI. The CDR3 sequence is 15 residues long. The trim removed 4 bases at V and 0 bases at J, leaving 4 bases unmatched. DNA for the CDR3: TGTGCCAGCAGTTCAAACAGGGGTAGCACAGATACGCAGTATTTT. It translates to CASSSNRGSTDTQYF.

Concerning this clonotype: Given a much more abundant clone one base away, this may be a read error. This chain links TRBV18 with TRBJ2-7; 8 bases are a match to TRBD2. The CDR3 runs to 16 residues. Germline V gives CDR1 KGHSH, CDR2 LQKENI. V lost 4 bases and J lost 4; bases outside the gene matches: 12. The CDR3 DNA follows: TGTGCCAGCTCACTACCGAATAAGCGGGAGACGTACGAGCAGTACTTC. It encodes CASSLPNKRETYEQYF.

The V and J genes are TRBV5-4 and TRBJ1-6, with a weak D call TRBD1 (5 bases). The V end was cut by 4 bases, the J end by 8 bases, with 16 bases between. The CDR3 totals 15 residues. CDR1 SGHNT and CDR2 YYREEE come from the germline V gene (reference sequence). As DNA, the CDR3 is TGTGCCAGCAGCCCGACTAACTCGGGGGATTCACCCCTCCACTTT. This translates into CASSPTNSGDSPLHF.

Ten or more counts support this clonotype. The chain combines TRBV6-2 or TRBV6-3 with TRBJ2-7, with D possibly matching TRBD2 (5 bases). The V end was cut by 0 bases, the J end by 4 bases, with 13 bases between. The CDR3 sequence is 15 residues long. Looked up from germline, CDR1 is MNHEY and CDR2 is SVGEGT. The CDR3 reads CASSYSPSSQYEQYF. The CDR3 nucleotides read TGTGCCAGCAGTTACTCGCCTAGCAGCCAATACGAGCAGTACTTC.

This clonotype occurred a few times. The chain couples TRBV12-3 or TRBV12-4 to TRBJ2-7; TRBD2 aligns across 9 bases. V was clipped by 4 bases and J by 2 bases; unmatched bases: 6. The CDR3 totals 15 residues. CDR3 residues: CASSSEAGGPYEQYF. The CDR3, as DNA: TGTGCCAGCAGTTCTGAAGCGGGAGGACCCTACGAGCAGTACTTC.

This clonotype was found many times. The chain recombines TRBV5-1 with TRBJ2-5; D not certain. CDR3 length: 16 amino acids. Looked up from germline, CDR1 is SGHRS and CDR2 is YFSETQ. V dropped 6 bases and J dropped 5 bases, with 23 bases sitting between them. CDR3 sequence reads: CASKEGIRVNSETQYF. In DNA, the CDR3 is TGCGCCAGCAAAGAAGGTATAAGAGTTAATTCGGAGACCCAGTACTTC.

This clonotype was detected ten times or more. V usage is TRBV4-1 and J usage is TRBJ2-1; D not resolved. The CDR3 totals 12 residues. Germline assignment: CDR1 MGHRA and CDR2 YSYEKL. Trimming removed 0 bases from V and 9 bases from J, with 6 bases in between. This chain's CDR3 is CASSQDPSEQFF. Written as DNA, the CDR3 is TGCGCCAGCAGCCAAGACCCAAGTGAGCAGTTCTTC.

CDR3 residues: CASSKRGRVGETQYF. The CDR3 region has the DNA TGTGCCAGCAGCAAGAGAGGCAGGGTCGGAGAGACCCAGTACTTC. This chain uses TRBV21-1 with TRBJ2-5; TRBD1, the D gene given by the table, was not confirmed from the DNA. TRBV21-1 is classified as a pseudogene. The CDR3 is 15 residues long.